These 2 T cell receptor beta chains were all obtained from the same sample, sequenced in a study of identifying expanded T cells in peripheral blood. The repertoire was sequenced with immunoSEQ multiplex PCR; TCRdb's copy has only in-frame clones and lacks some. Here the sample spans around 130,000 clones, around 88% being singletons. The specimen was blood. These receptors were collected from a person between 18 and 75 years old in good health.

The chain carries TRBV7-2 and TRBJ1-5; 8 nucleotides line up with TRBD1. This CDR3 is 17 amino acids long. The junction had 11 bases not matched to a gene; V was cut back by 2 bases and J by 5 bases. In germline, CDR1 is SGHTA, CDR2 FQGNSA. CDR3: CASSLRRIQGADQPQHF. CDR3 DNA sequence: TGTGCCAGCAGCTTACGCAGAATTCAGGGGGCCGATCAGCCCCAGCATTTT.

V usage is TRBV29-1 and J usage is TRBJ2-2, with a weak D call TRBD2 (5 bases). The CDR3 spans 14 residues. V lost 3 bases and J 1 base, leaving 9 bases between the germline ends. Germline V gives CDR1 SQVTM, CDR2 ANQGSEA. The DNA for the CDR3 is TGCAGCGTTGACCGGGGAAGGAACACCGGGGAGCTGTTTTTT. Its protein is CSVDRGRNTGELFF.